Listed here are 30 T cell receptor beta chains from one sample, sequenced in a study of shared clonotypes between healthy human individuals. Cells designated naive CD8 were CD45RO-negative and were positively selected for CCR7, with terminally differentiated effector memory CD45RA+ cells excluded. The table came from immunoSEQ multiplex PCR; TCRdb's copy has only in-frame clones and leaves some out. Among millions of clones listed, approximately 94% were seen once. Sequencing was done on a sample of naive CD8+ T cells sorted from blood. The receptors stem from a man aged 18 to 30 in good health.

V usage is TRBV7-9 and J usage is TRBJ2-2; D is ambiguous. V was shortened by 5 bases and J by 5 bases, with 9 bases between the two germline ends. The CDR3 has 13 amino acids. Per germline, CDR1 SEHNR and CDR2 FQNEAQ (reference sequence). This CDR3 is CASSRLETGELFF. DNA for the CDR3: TGTGCCAGCAGCCGCCTGGAGACCGGGGAGCTGTTTTTT.

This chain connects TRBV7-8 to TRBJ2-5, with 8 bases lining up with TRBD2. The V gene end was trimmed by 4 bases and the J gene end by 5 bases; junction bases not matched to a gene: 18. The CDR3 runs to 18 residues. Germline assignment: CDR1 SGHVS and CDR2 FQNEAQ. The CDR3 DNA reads TGTGCCAGCAGCTCAGGGGTGATGCGGGAGGTCTCCTTGGAGACCCAGTACTTC. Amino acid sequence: CASSSGVMREVSLETQYF.

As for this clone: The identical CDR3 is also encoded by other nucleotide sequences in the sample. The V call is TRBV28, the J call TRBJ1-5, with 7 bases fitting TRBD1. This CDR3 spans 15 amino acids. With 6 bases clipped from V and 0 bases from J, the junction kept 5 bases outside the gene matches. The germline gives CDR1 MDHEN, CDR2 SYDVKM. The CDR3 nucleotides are TGTGCCAGCAGACCGACAGGGATTAGCAATCAGCCCCAGCATTTT. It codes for CASRPTGISNQPQHF.

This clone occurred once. CDR3 coding DNA: TGTGCCAGCAGTGAAGGGGGCGAGGGGCGGGAGTACTACGAGCAGTACTTC. It encodes CASSEGGEGREYYEQYF. The chain combines TRBV2 with TRBJ2-7, with TRBD2 matching 7 bases. Germline V gene lookup returns CDR1 SNHLY and CDR2 FYNNEI. V lost 1 base to trimming and J lost 3 bases; unmatched junction nucleotides: 12. CDR3 length: 17 residues.

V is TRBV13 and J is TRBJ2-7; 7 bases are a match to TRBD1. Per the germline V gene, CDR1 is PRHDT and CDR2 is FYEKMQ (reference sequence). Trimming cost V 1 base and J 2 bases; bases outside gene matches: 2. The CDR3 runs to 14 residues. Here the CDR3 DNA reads TGTGCCAGCAGCTTAGAGGACAGGCCCTACGAGCAGTACTTC. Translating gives CASSLEDRPYEQYF. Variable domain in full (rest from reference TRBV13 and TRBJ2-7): AAGVIQSPRHLIKEKRETATLKCYPIPRHDTVYWYQQGPGQDPQFLISFYEKMQSDKGSIPDRFSAQQFSDYHSELNMSSLELGDSALYFCASSLEDRPYEQYFGPGTRLTVT.

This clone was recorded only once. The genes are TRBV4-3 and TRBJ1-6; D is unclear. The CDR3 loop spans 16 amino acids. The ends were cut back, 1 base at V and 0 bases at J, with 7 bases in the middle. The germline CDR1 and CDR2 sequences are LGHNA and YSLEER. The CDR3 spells CASSQVGISYNSPLHF. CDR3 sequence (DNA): TGCGCCAGCAGCCAAGTAGGGATCTCCTATAATTCACCCCTCCACTTT.

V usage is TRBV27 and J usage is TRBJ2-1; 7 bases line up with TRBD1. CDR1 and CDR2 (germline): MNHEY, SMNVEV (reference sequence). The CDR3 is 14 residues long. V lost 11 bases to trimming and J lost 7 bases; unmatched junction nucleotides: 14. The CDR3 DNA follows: TGTGCCTCAAATACAGGGGACAACACTAATGAGCAGTTCTTC. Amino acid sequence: CASNTGDNTNEQFF.

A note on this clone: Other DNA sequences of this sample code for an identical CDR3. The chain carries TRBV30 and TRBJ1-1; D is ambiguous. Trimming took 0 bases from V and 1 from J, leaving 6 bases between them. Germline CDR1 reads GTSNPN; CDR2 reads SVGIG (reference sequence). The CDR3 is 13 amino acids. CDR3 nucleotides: TGTGCCTGGAGTGTCGAGGCGAACACTGAAGCTTTCTTT. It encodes CAWSVEANTEAFF. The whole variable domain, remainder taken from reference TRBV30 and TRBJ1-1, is SQTIHQWPATLVQPVGSPLSLECTVEGTSNPNLYWYRQAAGRGLQLLFYSVGIGQISSEVPQNLSASRPQDRQFILSSKKLLLSDSGFYLCAWSVEANTEAFFGQGTRLTVV.

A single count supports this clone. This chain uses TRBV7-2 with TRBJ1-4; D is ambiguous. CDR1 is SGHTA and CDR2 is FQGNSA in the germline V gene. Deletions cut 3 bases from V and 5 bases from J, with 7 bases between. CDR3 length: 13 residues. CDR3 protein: CASSFTANEKLFF. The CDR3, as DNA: TGTGCCAGCAGCTTTACAGCGAATGAAAAACTGTTTTTT.

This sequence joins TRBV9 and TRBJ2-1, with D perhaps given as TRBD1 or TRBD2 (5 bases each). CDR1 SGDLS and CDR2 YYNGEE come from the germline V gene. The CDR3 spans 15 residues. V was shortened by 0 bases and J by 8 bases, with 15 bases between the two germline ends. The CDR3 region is CASSVATGTGYEQFF. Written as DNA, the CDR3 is TGTGCCAGCAGCGTAGCCACCGGGACCGGGTATGAGCAGTTCTTC.

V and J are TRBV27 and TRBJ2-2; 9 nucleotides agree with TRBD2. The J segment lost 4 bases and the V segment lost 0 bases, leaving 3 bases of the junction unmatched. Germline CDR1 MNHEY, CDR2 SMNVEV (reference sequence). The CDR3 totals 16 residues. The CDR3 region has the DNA TGTGCCAGCAGTTTATCGACTAGCGGACTCACCGGGGAGCTGTTTTTT. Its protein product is CASSLSTSGLTGELFF.

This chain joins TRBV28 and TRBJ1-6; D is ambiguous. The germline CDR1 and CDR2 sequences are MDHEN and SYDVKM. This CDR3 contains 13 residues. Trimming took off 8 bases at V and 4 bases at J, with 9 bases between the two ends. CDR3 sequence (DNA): TGTGCCAGCGAAGTGGGGTATAATTCACCCCTCCACTTT. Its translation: CASEVGYNSPLHF.

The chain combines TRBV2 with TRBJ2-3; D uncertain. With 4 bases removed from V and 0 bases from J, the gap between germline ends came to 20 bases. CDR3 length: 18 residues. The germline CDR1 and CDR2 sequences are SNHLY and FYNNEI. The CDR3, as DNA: TGTGCCAGCAGTGTCTTGCGACTGACCGAGACTAGCACAGATACGCAGTATTTT. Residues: CASSVLRLTETSTDTQYF. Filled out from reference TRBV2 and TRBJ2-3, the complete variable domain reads EPEVTQTPSHQVTQMGQEVILRCVPISNHLYFYWYRQILGQKVEFLVSFYNNEISEKSEIFDDQFSVERPDGSNFTLKIRSTKLEDSAMYFCASSVLRLTETSTDTQYFGPGTRLTVL.

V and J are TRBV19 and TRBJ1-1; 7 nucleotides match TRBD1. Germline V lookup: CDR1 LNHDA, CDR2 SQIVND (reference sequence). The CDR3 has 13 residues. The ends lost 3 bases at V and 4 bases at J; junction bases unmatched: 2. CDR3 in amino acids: CASSMTGFTEAFF. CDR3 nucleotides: TGTGCCAGTAGTATGACAGGGTTCACTGAAGCTTTCTTT. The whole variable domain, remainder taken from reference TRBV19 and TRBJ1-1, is DGGITQSPKYLFRKEGQNVTLSCEQNLNHDAMYWYRQDPGQGLRLIYYSQIVNDFQKGDIAEGYSVSREKKESFPLTVTSAQKNPTAFYLCASSMTGFTEAFFGQGTRLTVV.

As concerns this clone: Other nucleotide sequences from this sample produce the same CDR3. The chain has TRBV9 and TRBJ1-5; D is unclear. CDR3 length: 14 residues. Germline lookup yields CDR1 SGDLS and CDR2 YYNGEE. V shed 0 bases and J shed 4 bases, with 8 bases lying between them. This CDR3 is CASSVGNGNQPQHF. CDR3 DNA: TGTGCCAGCAGCGTAGGCAATGGAAATCAGCCCCAGCATTTT.

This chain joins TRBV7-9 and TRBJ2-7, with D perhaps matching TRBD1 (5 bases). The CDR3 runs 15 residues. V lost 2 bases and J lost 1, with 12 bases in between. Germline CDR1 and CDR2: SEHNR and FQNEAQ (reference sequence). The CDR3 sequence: CASSLQGTQSYEQYF. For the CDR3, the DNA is TGTGCCAGCAGCTTACAGGGCACCCAATCCTACGAGCAGTACTTC.

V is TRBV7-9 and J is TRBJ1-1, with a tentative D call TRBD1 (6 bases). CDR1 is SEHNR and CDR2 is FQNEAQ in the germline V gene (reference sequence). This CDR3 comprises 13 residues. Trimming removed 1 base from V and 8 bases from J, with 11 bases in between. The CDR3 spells CASSLVDSLEAFF. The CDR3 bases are TGTGCCAGCAGCTTAGTGGACAGCTTAGAAGCTTTCTTT.

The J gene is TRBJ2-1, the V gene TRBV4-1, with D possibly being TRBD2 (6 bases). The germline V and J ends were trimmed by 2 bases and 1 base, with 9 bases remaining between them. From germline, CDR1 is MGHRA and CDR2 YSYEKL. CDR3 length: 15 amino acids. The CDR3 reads CASSQIRGSYNEQFF. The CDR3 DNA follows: TGCGCCAGCAGCCAAATCCGGGGGTCCTACAATGAGCAGTTCTTC.

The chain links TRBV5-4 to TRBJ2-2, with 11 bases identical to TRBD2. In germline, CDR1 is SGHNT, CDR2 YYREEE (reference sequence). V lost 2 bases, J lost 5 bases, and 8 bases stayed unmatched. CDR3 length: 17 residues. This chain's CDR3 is CASSFSLAGVETGELFF. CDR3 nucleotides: TGTGCCAGCAGCTTTTCACTAGCGGGAGTCGAGACCGGGGAGCTGTTTTTT.

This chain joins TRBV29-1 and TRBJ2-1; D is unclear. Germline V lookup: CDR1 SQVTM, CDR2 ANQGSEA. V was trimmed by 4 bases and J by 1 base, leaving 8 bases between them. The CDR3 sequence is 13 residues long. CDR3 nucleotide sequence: TGCAGCGTTGCGCAACCTTCCTACAATGAGCAGTTCTTC. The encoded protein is CSVAQPSYNEQFF.

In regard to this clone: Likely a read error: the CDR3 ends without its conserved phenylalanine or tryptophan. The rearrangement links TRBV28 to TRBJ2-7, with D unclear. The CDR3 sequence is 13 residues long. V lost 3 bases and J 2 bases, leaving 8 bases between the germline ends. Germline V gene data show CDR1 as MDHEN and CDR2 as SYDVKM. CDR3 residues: CASSFSTAYEQYL. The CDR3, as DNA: TGTGCCAGCAGTTTTAGCACCGCCTACGAGCAGTACCTC.

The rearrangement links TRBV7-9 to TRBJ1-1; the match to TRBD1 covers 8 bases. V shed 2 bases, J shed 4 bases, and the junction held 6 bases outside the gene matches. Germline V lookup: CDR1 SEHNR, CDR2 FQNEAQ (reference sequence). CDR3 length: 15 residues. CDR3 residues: CASSLPGGGITEAFF. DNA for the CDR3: TGTGCCAGCAGCTTACCAGGGGGCGGCATCACTGAAGCTTTCTTT.

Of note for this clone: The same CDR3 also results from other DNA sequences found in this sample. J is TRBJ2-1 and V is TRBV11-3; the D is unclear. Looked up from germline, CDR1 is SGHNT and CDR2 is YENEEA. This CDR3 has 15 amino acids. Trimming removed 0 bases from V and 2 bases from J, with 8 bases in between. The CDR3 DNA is TGTGCCAGCAGCTTAGATGGCGGACCCTACAATGAGCAGTTCTTC. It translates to CASSLDGGPYNEQFF.

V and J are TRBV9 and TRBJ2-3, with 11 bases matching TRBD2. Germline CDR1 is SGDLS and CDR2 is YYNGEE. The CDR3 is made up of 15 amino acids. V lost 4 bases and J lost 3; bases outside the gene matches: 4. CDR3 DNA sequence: TGTGCCAGCAGCCCCTGGACTAGCGGGACAGATACGCAGTATTTT. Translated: CASSPWTSGTDTQYF.

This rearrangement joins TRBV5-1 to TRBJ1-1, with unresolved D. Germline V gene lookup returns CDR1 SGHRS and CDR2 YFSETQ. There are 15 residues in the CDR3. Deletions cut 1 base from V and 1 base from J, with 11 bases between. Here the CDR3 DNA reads TGCGCCAGCAGCTTGTGGCTAGTGGAGAACACTGAAGCTTTCTTT. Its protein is CASSLWLVENTEAFF.

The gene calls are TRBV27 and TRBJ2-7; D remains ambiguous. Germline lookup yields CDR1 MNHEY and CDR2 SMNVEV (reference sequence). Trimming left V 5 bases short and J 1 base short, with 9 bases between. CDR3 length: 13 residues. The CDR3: CASSPRHSYEQYF. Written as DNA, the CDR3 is TGTGCCAGCAGTCCCCGGCATTCCTACGAGCAGTACTTC.

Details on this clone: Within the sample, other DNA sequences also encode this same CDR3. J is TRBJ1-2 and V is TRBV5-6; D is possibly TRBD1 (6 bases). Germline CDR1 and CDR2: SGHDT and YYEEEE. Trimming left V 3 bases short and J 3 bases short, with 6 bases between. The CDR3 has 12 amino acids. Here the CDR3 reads CASSSGDYGYTF. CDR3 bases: TGTGCCAGCAGCTCAGGGGACTATGGCTACACCTTC.

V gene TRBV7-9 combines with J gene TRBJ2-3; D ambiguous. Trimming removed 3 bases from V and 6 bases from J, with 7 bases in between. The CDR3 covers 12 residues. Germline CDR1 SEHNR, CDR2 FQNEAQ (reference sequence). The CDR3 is CASSLSEDTQYF. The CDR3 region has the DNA TGTGCCAGCAGCTTGAGTGAGGATACGCAGTATTTT.

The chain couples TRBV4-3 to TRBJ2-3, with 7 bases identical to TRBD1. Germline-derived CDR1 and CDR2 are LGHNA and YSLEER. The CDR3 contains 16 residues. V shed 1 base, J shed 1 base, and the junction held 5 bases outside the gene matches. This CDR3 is CASSQGFGTGTDTQYF. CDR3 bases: TGCGCCAGCAGCCAAGGCTTCGGGACAGGCACAGATACGCAGTATTTT.

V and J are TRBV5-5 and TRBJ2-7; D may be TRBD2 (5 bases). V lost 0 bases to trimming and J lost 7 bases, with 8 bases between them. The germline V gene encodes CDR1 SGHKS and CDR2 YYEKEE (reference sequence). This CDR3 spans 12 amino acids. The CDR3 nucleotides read TGTGCCAGCAGCTTGGAGGAGGCTGAGCAGTACTTC. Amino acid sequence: CASSLEEAEQYF.